This paragraph covers one T cell receptor beta chain sequence. The target antigen is unknown. This sample was taken from a study of CD8 T cells in ankylosing spondylitis. TCRdb used MiXCR to reprocess the 5' RACE reads, holding one entry per CDR3 protein. The table lists 200,000 to 250,000 distinct CDR3 sequences, around 6.6% of them singletons. Findings of the study overall: About 8 highly homologous variants made up a TCR beta motif, and this motif appeared characteristic of ankylosing spondylitis blood.

Sequenced: blood, either unsorted or a sorted T cell fraction (not recorded which). The sequence came from a male donor with ankylosing spondylitis.

CDR3 residues: CASSRDRGVNEQFF. DNA for the CDR3: TGCGCCAGCAGCCGGGACAGGGGGGTTAATGAGCAGTTCTTC. The chain combines TRBV10-1 with TRBJ2-1; the match to TRBD1 covers 11 bases. J lost 7 bases, V lost 6 bases, and 5 bases had no gene match. The CDR3 has 14 residues. Germline V gene data show CDR1 as WNHNN and CDR2 as SYGVQD (reference sequence).